This is a list of T cell receptor beta chains from one sample in a study of blood T cell repertoires in COVID-19. This table comes from immunoSEQ multiplex PCR, and its TCRdb copy is limited to in-frame clones, with some not included. Among 12,000 or so clones listed, roughly four fifths were seen once. The sample was peripheral blood. The receptors come from an older woman with acute or convalescent COVID-19. Each CDR3 is given with its conserved first and last residue. The D gene is left open where the match is weak. Clone size is not always given. Where it is, it says once, few, many or a class for expanded clones.

clone_size,v_call,d_call,j_call,cdr3_aa,cdr3_nt
-,TRBV18,-,TRBJ2-7,CASSPSQGTHEQYF,TGTGCCAGCTCACCTTCTCAGGGTACCCACGAGCAGTACTTC
once,TRBV27,-,TRBJ2-7,CASSTGSYEQYF,TGTGCCAGCAGTACTGGCTCCTACGAGCAGTACTTC
-,TRBV9,TRBD2,TRBJ2-5,CASSTTLAGVGETQYF,TGTGCCAGCAGCACAACCCTAGCGGGGGTCGGGGAGACCCAGTACTTC
few,TRBV18,-,TRBJ1-3,CASSPPELGRNTIYF,TGTGCCAGCTCACCACCGGAGCTTGGCCGGAACACCATATATTTT
-,TRBV2,TRBD1,TRBJ2-5,CASSADRGRETQYF,TGTGCCAGCAGTGCCGACAGGGGGCGTGAGACCCAGTACTTC
few,TRBV9,TRBD1,TRBJ1-1,CASSVGDRMNTEAFF,TGTGCCAGCAGCGTAGGGGACAGAATGAACACTGAAGCTTTCTTT
-,TRBV5-6,TRBD1,TRBJ2-7,CASSPGTAYEQYF,TGTGCCAGCAGCCCTGGGACAGCCTACGAGCAGTACTTC
-,TRBV9,TRBD2,TRBJ2-1,CASSGGLAFNEQFF,TGTGCCAGCAGCGGGGGACTAGCGTTCAATGAGCAGTTCTTC
-,TRBV27,TRBD2,TRBJ2-3,CASSWGGGYLDTQYF,TGTGCCAGCAGTTGGGGCGGGGGGTATTTAGATACGCAGTATTTT
once,TRBV7-2,-,TRBJ2-3,CASSWTLSGTDTQYF,TGTGCCAGCAGCTGGACTCTCTCTGGCACAGATACGCAGTATTTT
-,TRBV4-1,-,TRBJ1-5,CASSQGASNQPQHF,TGCGCCAGCAGCCAAGGAGCGTCTAATCAGCCCCAGCATTTT
-,TRBV6-6,-,TRBJ2-1,CASSYSKSGPYNEQFF,TGTGCCAGCAGTTACTCGAAGAGCGGACCCTACAATGAGCAGTTCTTC
-,TRBV6-2/TRBV6-3,TRBD1,TRBJ1-5,CASSNRGYNQPQHF,TGTGCCAGCAGCAACAGGGGCTACAATCAGCCCCAGCATTTT
-,TRBV7-2,TRBD2,TRBJ2-3,CASSYLGRTSGGDTQYF,TGTGCCAGCAGCTACCTCGGTAGAACTAGCGGGGGGGATACGCAGTATTTT
-,TRBV28,TRBD1,TRBJ1-1,CASSTTPGGGDTEAFF,TGTGCCAGCAGTACCACCCCAGGGGGCGGGGACACTGAAGCTTTCTTT